This TCR beta chain comes out of a study of shared clonotypes between healthy human individuals. In the study overall: Each donor's CD8 memory used one plate, CD8 naive two, each CD4 subset three.

Profiled with immunoSEQ multiplex PCR; TCRdb holds only in-frame clones, not every one. Among approximately 1.5 million clones listed, 97% to 99% were seen once. The study, taken as a whole, reports: Represented genetic and exposure-history diversity was restricted by having few donors. The expectation was that sequencing depth would affect clonotype sharing among donors.

Naive CD45RA+ and memory CD45RA-negative subsets were split from CD4+ cells. CDR3 size: 15 residues. Germline-derived CDR1 and CDR2 are SGHAT and FQNNGV. V dropped 5 bases and J dropped 6; count of bases not matched to a gene: 7. Only one count was recorded for this clone. Its antigen is not identified. The chain is built from TRBV11-2 and TRBJ2-2; 9 bases agree with TRBD2. The clonotype comes from a man younger than 40 in good health. The specimen sequenced was naive CD4+ T cells sorted from blood. Subset indicated: CD45RA+ positively selected. The CDR3 region has the DNA TGTGCCAGCAGCACCATAGCGGGAGTGGCCGGGGAGCTGTTTTTT. This encodes CASSTIAGVAGELFF.